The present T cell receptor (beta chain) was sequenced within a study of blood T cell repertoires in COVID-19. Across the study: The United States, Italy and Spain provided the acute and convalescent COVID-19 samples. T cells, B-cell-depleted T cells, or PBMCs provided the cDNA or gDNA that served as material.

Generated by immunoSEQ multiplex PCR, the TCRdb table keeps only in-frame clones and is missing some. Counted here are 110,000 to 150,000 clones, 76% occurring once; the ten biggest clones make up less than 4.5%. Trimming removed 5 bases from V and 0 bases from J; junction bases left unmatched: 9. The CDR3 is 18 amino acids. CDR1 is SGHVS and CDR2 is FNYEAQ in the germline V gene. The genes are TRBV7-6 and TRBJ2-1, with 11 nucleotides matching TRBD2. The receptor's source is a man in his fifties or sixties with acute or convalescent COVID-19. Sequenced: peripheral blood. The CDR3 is CASSPRASGGSSYNEQFF. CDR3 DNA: TGTGCCAGCAGCCCCAGGGCTAGCGGGGGGAGCTCCTACAATGAGCAGTTCTTC.